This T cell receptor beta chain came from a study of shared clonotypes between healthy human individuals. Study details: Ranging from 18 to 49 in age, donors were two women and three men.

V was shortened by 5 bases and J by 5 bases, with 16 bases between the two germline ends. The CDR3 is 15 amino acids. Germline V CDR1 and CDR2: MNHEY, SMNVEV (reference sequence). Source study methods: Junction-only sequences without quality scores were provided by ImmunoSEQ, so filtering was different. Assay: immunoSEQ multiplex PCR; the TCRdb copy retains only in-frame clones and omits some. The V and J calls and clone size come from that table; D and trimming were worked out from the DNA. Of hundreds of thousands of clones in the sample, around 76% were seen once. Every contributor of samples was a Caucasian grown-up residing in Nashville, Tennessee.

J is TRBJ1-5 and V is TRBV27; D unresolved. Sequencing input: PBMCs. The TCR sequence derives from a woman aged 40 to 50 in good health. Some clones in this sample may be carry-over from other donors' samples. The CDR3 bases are TGTGCCAGCAGTCAAAGACGGAGTGGGGATCAGCCCCAGCATTTT. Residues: CASSQRRSGDQPQHF.